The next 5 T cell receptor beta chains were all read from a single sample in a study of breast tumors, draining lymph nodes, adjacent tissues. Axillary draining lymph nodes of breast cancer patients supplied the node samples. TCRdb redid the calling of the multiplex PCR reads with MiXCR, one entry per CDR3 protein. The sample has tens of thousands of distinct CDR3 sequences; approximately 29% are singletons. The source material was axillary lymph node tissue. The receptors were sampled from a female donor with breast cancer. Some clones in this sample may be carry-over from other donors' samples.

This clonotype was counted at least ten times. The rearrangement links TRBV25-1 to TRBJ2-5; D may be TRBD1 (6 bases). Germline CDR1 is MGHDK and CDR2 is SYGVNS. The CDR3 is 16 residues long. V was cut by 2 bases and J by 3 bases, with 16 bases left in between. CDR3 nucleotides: TGTGCCAGCAGTGAAAGTGGACAGCCTGCCAAAGAGACCCAGTACTTC. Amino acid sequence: CASSESGQPAKETQYF.

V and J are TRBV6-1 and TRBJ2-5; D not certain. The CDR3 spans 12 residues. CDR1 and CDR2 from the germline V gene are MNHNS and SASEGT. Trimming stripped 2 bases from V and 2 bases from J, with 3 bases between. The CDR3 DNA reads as TGTGCCAGCAGTGAACATCAAGAGACCCAGTACTTC. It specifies CASSEHQETQYF.

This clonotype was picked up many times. This CDR3 reads CASSLRGLVGNTIYF. As DNA, the CDR3 is TGTGCCAGCAGTCTGAGGGGGCTCGTAGGAAACACCATATATTTT. The chain links TRBV12-3 or TRBV12-4 to TRBJ1-3; 7 bases match TRBD1. With V trimmed by 5 bases and J by 4 bases, 8 bases remained unmatched. The CDR3 runs 15 residues.

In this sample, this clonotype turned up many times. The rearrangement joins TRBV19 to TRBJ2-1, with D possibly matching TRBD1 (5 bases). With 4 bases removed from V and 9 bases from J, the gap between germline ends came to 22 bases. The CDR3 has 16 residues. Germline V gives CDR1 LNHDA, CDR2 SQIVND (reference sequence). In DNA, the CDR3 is TGTGCCAGTAGTAACCGCCAAGGGGTCGGCGGCGGTGAGCAGTTCTTC. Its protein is CASSNRQGVGGGEQFF.

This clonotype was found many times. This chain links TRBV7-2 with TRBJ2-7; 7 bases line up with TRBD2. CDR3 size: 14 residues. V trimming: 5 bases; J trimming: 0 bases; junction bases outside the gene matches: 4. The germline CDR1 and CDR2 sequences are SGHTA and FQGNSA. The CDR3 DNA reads TGTGCCAGCAGCCAACTAGCGCTCTCCTACGAGCAGTACTTC. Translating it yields CASSQLALSYEQYF.